This T cell receptor (beta chain) is drawn from a study of T cells after yellow fever vaccination. Looking at the study overall: Fractions of limited cellularity were prepared by means of SMART-Seq v4 Ultra Low Input. Study conclusions and caveats: Within FACS-sorted repertoires, abundant clonotypes contaminating from the bulk population could be present. Reappearing after the booster were most of the clones from primary vaccination (less than 98% CD4, approximately 85% CD8).

In germline, CDR1 is DFQATT, CDR2 SNEGSKA (reference sequence). The trim removed 3 bases at V and 4 bases at J, leaving 1 base unmatched. This CDR3 region has 12 residues. This clonotype was observed a few times. Its specificity is not known. TCR cDNA, made by 5'RACE template switching, carried an added universal primer site and UMIs. TCRdb called the 5' RACE reads again in MiXCR, with one record for every CDR3 protein. The data contain a few hundred thousand distinct CDR3 sequences, about 6.6% of them singletons. The material sequenced was PBMCs, taken roughly 45 days after the first yellow fever vaccination. V usage is TRBV20-1 and J usage is TRBJ2-5; 8 bases map to TRBD2. This sequence was found in a man between 18 and 35 years old who received the YFV17D yellow fever vaccine. The CDR3 spells CSASLAGETQYF. CDR3 nucleotides: TGCAGTGCTAGCCTAGCGGGAGAGACCCAGTACTTC.